These 14 T cell receptor beta chains came from one sample sequenced in a study of blood T cell repertoires in COVID-19. Sequencing was performed with immunoSEQ multiplex PCR; in TCRdb, only in-frame clones are kept and a portion is missing. The table includes 98,000 or so clones, about 82% detected once. Specimen: peripheral blood. These TCRs come from an older woman in a cohort sampled during active or convalescent COVID-19.

This chain connects TRBV5-6 to TRBJ1-2; tentatively, D is TRBD1 (5 bases). The V end lost 3 bases, the J end lost 5 bases, and 8 bases lay between the germline ends. Germline V lookup: CDR1 SGHDT, CDR2 YYEEEE. The length of the CDR3 is 12 residues. The CDR3 nucleotides are TGTGCCAGCAGCTCAGGGAGGTATGGCTACACCTTC. Translated: CASSSGRYGYTF.

The CDR3 protein is CASSYPGSNQPQHF. CDR3 sequence (DNA): TGTGCCAGCAGTTACCCGGGGAGCAATCAGCCCCAGCATTTT. The chain is built from TRBV6-6 and TRBJ1-5, with D hard to call. The CDR3 runs to 14 residues. Germline lookup yields CDR1 MNHNY and CDR2 SVGAGI (reference sequence). V was cut by 2 bases and J by 1 base, with 6 bases left in between.

This clone was recorded a few times. The chain employs TRBV4-1 and TRBJ2-2; 9 nucleotides agree with TRBD2. Germline CDR1 and CDR2: MGHRA and YSYEKL. J gave up 4 bases and V 7 bases, and 16 bases lay outside the gene matches. This CDR3 contains 18 residues. DNA of the CDR3: TGCGCCAGCACATCCTTCCTGATAGCGGGGGTTCCCACCGGGGAGCTGTTTTTT. Amino acid sequence: CASTSFLIAGVPTGELFF.

The chain is built from TRBV7-2 and TRBJ2-7; no reliable D call. V was cut by 1 base and J by 3 bases, with 13 bases left in between. Germline loops: CDR1 SGHTA, CDR2 FQGNSA. CDR3 length: 15 amino acids. The CDR3 is CASSLVSNRGYEQYF. Here the CDR3 DNA reads TGTGCCAGCAGCTTAGTGTCTAATCGCGGCTACGAGCAGTACTTC. The whole variable domain, filled in from reference TRBV7-2 and TRBJ2-7, reads GAGVSQSPSNKVTEKGKDVELRCDPISGHTALYWYRQSLGQGLEFLIYFQGNSAPDKSGLPSDRFSAERTGGSVSTLTIQRTQQEDSAVYLCASSLVSNRGYEQYFGPGTRLTVT.

The CDR3 reads CASSQELAPGETQYF. CDR3 nucleotide sequence: TGTGCCAGCAGCCAAGAACTAGCACCCGGAGAGACCCAGTACTTC. The V call is TRBV4-2, the J call TRBJ2-5, with D possibly matching TRBD2 (6 bases). This CDR3 is built from 15 residues. The V end lost 0 bases, the J end lost 4 bases, and 12 bases lay between the germline ends. Germline V CDR1 and CDR2: LGHNA, YNFKEQ.

The chain is built from TRBV6-6 and TRBJ1-1, with a tentative D call TRBD1 (6 bases). The CDR3 covers 14 residues. V dropped 5 bases and J dropped 0 bases, with 10 bases sitting between them. The germline V gene encodes CDR1 MNHNY and CDR2 SVGAGI (reference sequence). CDR3 DNA: TGTGCCAGCAGTAGGGGGGGCGTGAACACTGAAGCTTTCTTT. It encodes CASSRGGVNTEAFF.

The J gene is TRBJ2-3, the V gene TRBV5-6; 12 bases are a match to TRBD2. Germline CDR1 SGHDT, CDR2 YYEEEE. The V and J ends lost 0 bases and 4 bases, in that order; junction bases with no gene match: 3. There are 16 residues in the CDR3. CDR3 amino acids: CASSLASGGAADTQYF. For the CDR3, the DNA is TGTGCCAGCAGCTTGGCTAGCGGGGGGGCCGCAGATACGCAGTATTTT.

Worth noting for this clone: Other DNA sequences of this sample code for an identical CDR3. V gene TRBV7-2 combines with J gene TRBJ2-3; 10 bases align to TRBD2. Unmatched junction bases numbered 3, after V lost 5 bases and J lost 4 bases. This CDR3 comprises 14 residues. CDR1 is SGHTA and CDR2 is FQGNSA in the germline V gene. The CDR3 sequence is CASSPGTSADTQYF. CDR3 sequence (DNA): TGTGCCAGCAGCCCGGGGACTAGCGCAGATACGCAGTATTTT.

CDR3 nucleotide sequence: TGTGCCAGCAGCTTGTCGACAGGGGGCCCCACCGGGGAGCTGTTTTTT. Encoded protein: CASSLSTGGPTGELFF. The chain combines TRBV5-4 with TRBJ2-2; 10 bases agree with TRBD1. V trimming: 1 base; J trimming: 4 bases; junction bases outside the gene matches: 4. The CDR3 length is 16 residues. Per germline, CDR1 SGHNT and CDR2 YYREEE (reference sequence). Full variable domain (remainder filled in from reference TRBV5-4 and TRBJ2-2): ETGVTQSPTHLIKTRGQQVTLRCSSQSGHNTVSWYQQALGQGPQFIFQYYREEENGRGNFPPRFSGLQFPNYSSELNVNALELDDSALYLCASSLSTGGPTGELFFGEGSRLTVL.

This clone was detected once. The chain employs TRBV7-9 and TRBJ1-2; a weak D match, TRBD1 (5 bases). CDR1 and CDR2 from the germline V gene are SEHNR and FQNEAQ (reference sequence). This CDR3 comprises 13 residues. Trimming pared 3 bases from V and 4 bases from J, leaving 9 bases between. The CDR3 here is CASSFREGYGYTF. CDR3 bases: TGTGCCAGCAGCTTCAGGGAGGGCTATGGCTACACCTTC.

The chain is built from TRBV5-1 and TRBJ1-1; the D gene is possibly TRBD1 (5 bases). The V end was cut by 5 bases, the J end by 4 bases, with 12 bases between. This CDR3 comprises 13 residues. Germline CDR1 reads SGHRS; CDR2 reads YFSETQ. This chain's CDR3 is CASRDQGTTEAFF. DNA for the CDR3: TGCGCCAGCAGGGATCAGGGAACCACTGAAGCTTTCTTT.

The J gene is TRBJ2-1, the V gene TRBV29-1; TRBD1 matches at 7 bases. V lost 7 bases and J lost 7; bases outside the gene matches: 7. The CDR3 length is 12 residues. Germline V CDR1 and CDR2: SQVTM, ANQGSEA. In nucleotides, the CDR3 is TGCAGCGCGGAGGACAGGAGAAATGAGCAGTTCTTC. Protein: CSAEDRRNEQFF.

This chain uses TRBV11-2 with TRBJ1-2; 8 bases match TRBD1. Germline trimming cut 5 bases from V and 6 bases from J; bases unmatched to any gene: 8. CDR1 and CDR2 (germline): SGHAT, FQNNGV. The CDR3 runs 14 residues. Here the CDR3 reads CASSPQQGGNGYTF. The CDR3 DNA follows: TGTGCCAGCAGCCCCCAACAGGGGGGGAATGGCTACACCTTC.

CDR3 coding DNA: TGTGCCAGCAGCTTAGCTTCCCGGGCAGGGGGCTACACCTTC. It is translated as CASSLASRAGGYTF. The genes are TRBV7-2 and TRBJ1-2; a weak D match, TRBD1 (5 bases). Germline V gene data show CDR1 as SGHTA and CDR2 as FQGNSA. Trimming cost V 0 bases and J 8 bases, with 13 bases left between them. The length of the CDR3 is 14 residues.